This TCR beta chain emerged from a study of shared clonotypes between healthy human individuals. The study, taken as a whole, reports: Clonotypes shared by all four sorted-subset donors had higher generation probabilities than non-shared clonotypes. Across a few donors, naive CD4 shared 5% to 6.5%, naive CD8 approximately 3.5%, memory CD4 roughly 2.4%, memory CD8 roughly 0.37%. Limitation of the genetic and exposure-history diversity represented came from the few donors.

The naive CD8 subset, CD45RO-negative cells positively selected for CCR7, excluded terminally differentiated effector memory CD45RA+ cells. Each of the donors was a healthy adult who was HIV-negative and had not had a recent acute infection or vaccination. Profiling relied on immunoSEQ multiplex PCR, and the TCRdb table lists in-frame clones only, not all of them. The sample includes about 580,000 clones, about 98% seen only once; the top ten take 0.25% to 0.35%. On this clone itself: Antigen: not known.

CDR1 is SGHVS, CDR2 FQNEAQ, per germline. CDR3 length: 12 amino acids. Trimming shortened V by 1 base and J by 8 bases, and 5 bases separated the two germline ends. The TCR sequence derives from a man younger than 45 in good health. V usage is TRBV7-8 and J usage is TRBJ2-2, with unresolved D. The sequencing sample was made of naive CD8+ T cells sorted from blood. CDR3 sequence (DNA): TGTGCCAGCAGCTTAGAGTTGGGGGAGCTGTTTTTT. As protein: CASSLELGELFF. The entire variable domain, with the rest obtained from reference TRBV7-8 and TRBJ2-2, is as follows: GAGVSQSPRYKVAKRGQDVALRCDPISGHVSLFWYQQALGQGPEFLTYFQNEAQLDKSGLPSDRFFAERPEGSVSTLKIQRTQQEDSAVYLCASSLELGELFFGEGSRLTVL.